This T cell receptor (beta chain) emerged from a study of cytomegalovirus exposure and HLA in healthy donors. Findings and caveats of the study: Later analysis demonstrated an association between a missense DCLRE1C variant and TCR beta V- and J-gene trimming. Within an earlier analysis, most TCR beta V segments proved productive either about 87% or about 30% of the time. Researchers had no immune exposure information except CMV serostatus available. The Asian-associated ancestry cluster reportedly had fewer N-insertions than the approximately 670-donor mean in a later analysis.

Points on this clone: The antigen is unknown.

It was with 60 Vbeta and 13 Jbeta primers that the PCR ran. Here immunoSEQ multiplex PCR was the method, and the copy in TCRdb shows in-frame clones only, minus some. The sample gives some 99,000 clones, approximately 76% of which show up once; roughly 8.2% is in the top ten. CDR1 is LGHNA, CDR2 YNFKEQ, per germline. The junction had 7 bases not matched to a gene; V was cut back by 5 bases and J by 8 bases. This CDR3 comprises 13 residues. The gene calls are TRBV4-2 and TRBJ1-2, with 8 bases matching TRBD1. The sample comprised PBMCs. The TCR sequence derives from a woman aged 50 to 60 in good health and CMV-seropositive. The DNA for the CDR3 is TGTGCCAGCAGCATTAACAGGGGGGAGGGCTACACCTTC. Translation gives CASSINRGEGYTF.